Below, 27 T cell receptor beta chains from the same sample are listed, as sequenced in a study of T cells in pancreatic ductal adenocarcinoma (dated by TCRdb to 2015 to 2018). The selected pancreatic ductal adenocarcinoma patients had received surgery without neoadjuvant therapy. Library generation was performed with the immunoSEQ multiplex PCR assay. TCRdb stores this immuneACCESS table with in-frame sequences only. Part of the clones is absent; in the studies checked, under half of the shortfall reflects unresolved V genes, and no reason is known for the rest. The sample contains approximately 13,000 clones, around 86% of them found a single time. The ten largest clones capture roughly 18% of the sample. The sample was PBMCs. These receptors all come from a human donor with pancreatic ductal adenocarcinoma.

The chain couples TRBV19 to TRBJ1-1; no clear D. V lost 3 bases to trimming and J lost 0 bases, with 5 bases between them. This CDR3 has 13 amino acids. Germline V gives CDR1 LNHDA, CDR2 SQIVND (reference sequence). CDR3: CASSIVVNTEAFF. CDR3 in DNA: TGTGCCAGTAGTATTGTCGTGAACACTGAAGCTTTCTTT.

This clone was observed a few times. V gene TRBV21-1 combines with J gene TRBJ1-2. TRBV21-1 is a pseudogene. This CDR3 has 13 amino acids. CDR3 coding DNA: TGTGCGCGTAGGCAGCCTCGGATCCATGGCTACACCTTC. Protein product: CARRQPRIHGYTF.

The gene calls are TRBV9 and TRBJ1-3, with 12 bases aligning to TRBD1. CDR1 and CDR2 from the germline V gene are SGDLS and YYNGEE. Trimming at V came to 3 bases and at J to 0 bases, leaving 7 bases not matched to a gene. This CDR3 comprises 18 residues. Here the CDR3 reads CASSAPGTGGFSGNTIYF. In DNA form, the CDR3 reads TGTGCCAGCAGCGCACCCGGGACAGGGGGCTTCTCTGGAAACACCATATATTTT.

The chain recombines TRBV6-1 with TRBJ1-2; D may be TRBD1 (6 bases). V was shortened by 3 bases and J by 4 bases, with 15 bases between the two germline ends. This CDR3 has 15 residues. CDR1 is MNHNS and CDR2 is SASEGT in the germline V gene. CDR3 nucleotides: TGTGCCAGCAGTGAGGCGTTGGGGGCTGTCTATGGCTACACCTTC. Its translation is CASSEALGAVYGYTF.

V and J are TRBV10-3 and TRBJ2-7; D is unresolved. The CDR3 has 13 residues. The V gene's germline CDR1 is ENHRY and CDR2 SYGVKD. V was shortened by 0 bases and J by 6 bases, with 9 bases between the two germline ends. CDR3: CAISESLELEQYF. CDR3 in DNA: TGTGCCATCAGTGAGTCGCTGGAGCTCGAGCAGTACTTC.

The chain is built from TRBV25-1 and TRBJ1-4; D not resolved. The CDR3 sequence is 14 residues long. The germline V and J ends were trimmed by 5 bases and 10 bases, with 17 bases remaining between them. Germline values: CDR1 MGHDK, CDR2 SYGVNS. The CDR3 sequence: CASSWASGTGKLFF. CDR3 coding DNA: TGTGCCAGCAGTTGGGCATCCGGAACCGGAAAACTGTTTTTT.

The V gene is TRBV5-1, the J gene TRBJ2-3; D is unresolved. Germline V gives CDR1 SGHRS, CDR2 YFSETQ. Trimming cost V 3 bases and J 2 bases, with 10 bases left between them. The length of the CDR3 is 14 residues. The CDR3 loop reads CASSSVSSTDTQYF. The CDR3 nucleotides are TGCGCCAGCAGCTCCGTTAGTTCCACAGATACGCAGTATTTT.

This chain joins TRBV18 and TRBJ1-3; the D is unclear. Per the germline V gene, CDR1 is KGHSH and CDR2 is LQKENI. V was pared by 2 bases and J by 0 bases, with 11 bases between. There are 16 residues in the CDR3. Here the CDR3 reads CASSPISEPSGNTIYF. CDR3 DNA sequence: TGTGCCAGCTCACCAATCAGCGAACCCTCTGGAAACACCATATATTTT.

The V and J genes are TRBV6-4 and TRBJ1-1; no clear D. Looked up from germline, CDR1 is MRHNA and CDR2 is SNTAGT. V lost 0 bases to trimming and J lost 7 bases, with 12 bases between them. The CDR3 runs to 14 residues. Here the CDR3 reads CASSDSEWAHEAFF. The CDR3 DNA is TGTGCCAGCAGTGACTCAGAATGGGCCCATGAAGCTTTCTTT.

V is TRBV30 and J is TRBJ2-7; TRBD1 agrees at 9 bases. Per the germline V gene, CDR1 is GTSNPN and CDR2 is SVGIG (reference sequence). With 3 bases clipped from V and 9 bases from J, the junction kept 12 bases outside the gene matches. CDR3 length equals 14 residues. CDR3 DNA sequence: TGTGCCTGGAGACCACAGGGGGCCGCAGGCCGGCAGTACTTC. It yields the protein CAWRPQGAAGRQYF.

The CDR3 loop is CASSYSGSYGYTF. In nucleotides, the CDR3 is TGTGCCAGCAGTTACTCGGGCAGCTATGGCTACACCTTC. The rearrangement links TRBV6-5 to TRBJ1-2; D is undetermined. Germline-derived CDR1 and CDR2 are MNHEY and SVGAGI. The V gene lost 0 bases and the J gene lost 4 bases, with 6 bases spanning the gap. The CDR3 consists of 13 residues.

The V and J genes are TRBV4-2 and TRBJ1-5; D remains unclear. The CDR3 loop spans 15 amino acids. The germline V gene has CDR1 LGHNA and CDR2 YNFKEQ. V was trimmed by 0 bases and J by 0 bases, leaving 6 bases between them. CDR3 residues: CASSQEPHSNQPQHF. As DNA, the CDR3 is TGTGCCAGCAGCCAAGAACCCCATAGCAATCAGCCCCAGCATTTT.

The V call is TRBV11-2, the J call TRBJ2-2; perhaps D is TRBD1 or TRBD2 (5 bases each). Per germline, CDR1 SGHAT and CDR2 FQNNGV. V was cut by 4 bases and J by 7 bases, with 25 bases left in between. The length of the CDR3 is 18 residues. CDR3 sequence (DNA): TGTGCCAGCAGCTCCTTTTTAAACCGGGGCACTAGGAACGGGGAGCTGTTTTTT. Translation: CASSSFLNRGTRNGELFF.

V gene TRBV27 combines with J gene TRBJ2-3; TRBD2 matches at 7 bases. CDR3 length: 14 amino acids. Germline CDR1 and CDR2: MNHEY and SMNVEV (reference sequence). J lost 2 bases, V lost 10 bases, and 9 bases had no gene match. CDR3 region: CATRAGSHTDTQYF. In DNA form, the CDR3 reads TGTGCCACCCGAGCGGGGAGCCACACAGATACGCAGTATTTT.

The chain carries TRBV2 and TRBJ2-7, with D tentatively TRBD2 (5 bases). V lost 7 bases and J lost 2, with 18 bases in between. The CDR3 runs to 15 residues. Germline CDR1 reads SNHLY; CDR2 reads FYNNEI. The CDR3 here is CASNPARRGAYEQYF. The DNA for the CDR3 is TGTGCCAGCAATCCGGCCCGCCGGGGAGCCTACGAGCAGTACTTC.

The CDR3 protein is CASSLMDTAYEQYF. In nucleotides, the CDR3 is TGTGCCAGCAGCTTGATGGACACCGCCTACGAGCAGTACTTC. V and J are TRBV5-5 and TRBJ2-7; tentative D call: TRBD1 (5 bases). The ends were cut back, 1 base at V and 2 bases at J, with 10 bases in the middle. The CDR3 runs 14 residues. CDR1 and CDR2 from the germline V gene are SGHKS and YYEKEE (reference sequence).

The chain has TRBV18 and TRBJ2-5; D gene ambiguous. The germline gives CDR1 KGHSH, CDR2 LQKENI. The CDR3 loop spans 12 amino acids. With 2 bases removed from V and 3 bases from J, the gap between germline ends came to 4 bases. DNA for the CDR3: TGTGCCAGCTCACCAGATGAAGAGACCCAGTACTTC. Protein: CASSPDEETQYF.

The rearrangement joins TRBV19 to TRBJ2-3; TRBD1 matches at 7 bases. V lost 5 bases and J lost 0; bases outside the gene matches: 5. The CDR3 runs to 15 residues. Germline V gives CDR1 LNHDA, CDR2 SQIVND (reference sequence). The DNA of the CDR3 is TGTGCCAGTAGTCCCCGGGACAGCAGCACAGATACGCAGTATTTT. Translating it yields CASSPRDSSTDTQYF.

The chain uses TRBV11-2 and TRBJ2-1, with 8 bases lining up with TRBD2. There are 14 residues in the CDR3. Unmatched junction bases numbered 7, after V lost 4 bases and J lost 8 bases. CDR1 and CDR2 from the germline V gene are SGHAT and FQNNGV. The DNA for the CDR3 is TGTGCCAGCAGCTCAAAACGGGGGGGCCATGAGCAGTTCTTC. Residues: CASSSKRGGHEQFF.

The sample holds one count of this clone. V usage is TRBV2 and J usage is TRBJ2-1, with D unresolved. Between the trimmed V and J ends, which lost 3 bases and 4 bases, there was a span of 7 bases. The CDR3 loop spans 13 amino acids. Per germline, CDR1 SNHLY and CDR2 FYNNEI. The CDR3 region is CASSEPAYNEQFF. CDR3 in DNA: TGTGCCAGCAGTGAGCCCGCATACAATGAGCAGTTCTTC.

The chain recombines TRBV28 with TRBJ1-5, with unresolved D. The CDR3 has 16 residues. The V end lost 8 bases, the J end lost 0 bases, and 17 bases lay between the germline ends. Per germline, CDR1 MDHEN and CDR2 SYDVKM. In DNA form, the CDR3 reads TGTGCCAGCTTGTGGGGTGGCGGGTATAGCAATCAGCCCCAGCATTTT. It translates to CASLWGGGYSNQPQHF.

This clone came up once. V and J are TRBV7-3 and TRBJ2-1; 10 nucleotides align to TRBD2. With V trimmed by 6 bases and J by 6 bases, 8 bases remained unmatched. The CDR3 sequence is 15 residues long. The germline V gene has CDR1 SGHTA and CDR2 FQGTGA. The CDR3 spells CASSQGLAGVNEQFF. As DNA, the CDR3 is TGTGCCAGCAGTCAGGGGCTAGCGGGAGTCAATGAGCAGTTCTTC.

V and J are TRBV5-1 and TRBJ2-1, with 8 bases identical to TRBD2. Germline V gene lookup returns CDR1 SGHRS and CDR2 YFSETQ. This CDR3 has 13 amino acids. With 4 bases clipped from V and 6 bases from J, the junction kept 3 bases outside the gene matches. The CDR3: CASSREGGNEQFF. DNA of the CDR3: TGCGCCAGCAGCCGGGAGGGGGGCAATGAGCAGTTCTTC.

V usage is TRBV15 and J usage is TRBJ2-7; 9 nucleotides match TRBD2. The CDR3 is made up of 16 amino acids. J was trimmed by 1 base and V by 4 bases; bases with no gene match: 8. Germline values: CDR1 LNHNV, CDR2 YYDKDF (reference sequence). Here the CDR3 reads CATSKDASGKSYEQYF. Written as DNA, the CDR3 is TGTGCCACCAGCAAAGACGCTAGCGGGAAATCCTACGAGCAGTACTTC.

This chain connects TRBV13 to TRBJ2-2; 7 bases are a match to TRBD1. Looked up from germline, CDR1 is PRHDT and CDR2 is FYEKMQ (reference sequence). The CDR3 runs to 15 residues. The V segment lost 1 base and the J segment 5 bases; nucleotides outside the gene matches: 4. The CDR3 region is CASSLDSGGTGELFF. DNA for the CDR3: TGTGCCAGCAGCTTAGATTCAGGGGGAACCGGGGAGCTGTTTTTT.

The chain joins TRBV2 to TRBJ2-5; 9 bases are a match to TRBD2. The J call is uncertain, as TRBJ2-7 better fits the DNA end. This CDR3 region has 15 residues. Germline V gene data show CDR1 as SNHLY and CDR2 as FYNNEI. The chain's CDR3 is CASVPYSGRRYEQYF. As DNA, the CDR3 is TGTGCCAGCGTCCCTTATAGCGGGAGACGGTACGAGCAGTACTTC.

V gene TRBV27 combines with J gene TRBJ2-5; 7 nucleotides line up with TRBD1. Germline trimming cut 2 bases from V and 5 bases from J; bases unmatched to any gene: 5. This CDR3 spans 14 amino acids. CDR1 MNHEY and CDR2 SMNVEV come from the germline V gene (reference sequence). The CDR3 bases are TGTGCCAGCAGTTTAAGGGGGCCCGGGGAGACCCAGTACTTC. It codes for CASSLRGPGETQYF.